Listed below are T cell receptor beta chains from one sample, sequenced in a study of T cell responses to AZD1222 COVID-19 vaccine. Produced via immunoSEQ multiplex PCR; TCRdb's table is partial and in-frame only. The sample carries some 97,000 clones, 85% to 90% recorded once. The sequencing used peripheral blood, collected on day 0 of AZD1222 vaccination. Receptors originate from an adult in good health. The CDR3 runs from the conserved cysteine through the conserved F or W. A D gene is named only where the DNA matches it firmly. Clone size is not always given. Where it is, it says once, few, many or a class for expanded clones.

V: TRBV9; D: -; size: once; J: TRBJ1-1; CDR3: CASSVAQGYTEAFF; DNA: TGTGCCAGCAGCGTAGCGCAGGGCTACACTGAAGCTTTCTTT
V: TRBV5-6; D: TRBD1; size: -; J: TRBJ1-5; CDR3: CASSDRGDRPQHF; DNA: TGTGCCAGCAGCGACAGGGGGGATCGGCCCCAGCATTTT
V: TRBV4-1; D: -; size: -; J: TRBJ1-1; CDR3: CASSQERTRPQAFF; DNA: TGCGCCAGCAGCCAAGAAAGGACCCGGCCCCAAGCTTTCTTT
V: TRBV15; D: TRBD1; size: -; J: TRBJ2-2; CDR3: CATSGQGNTGELFF; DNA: TGTGCCACCAGCGGACAGGGTAACACCGGGGAGCTGTTTTTT
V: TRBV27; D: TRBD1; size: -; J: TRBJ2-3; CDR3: CASQRTGGTDTQYF; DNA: TGTGCCAGCCAGCGCACAGGGGGCACAGATACGCAGTATTTT
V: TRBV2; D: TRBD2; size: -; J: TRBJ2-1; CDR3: CASSARLAGQFF; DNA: TGTGCCAGCAGCGCCCGACTAGCGGGACAGTTCTTC
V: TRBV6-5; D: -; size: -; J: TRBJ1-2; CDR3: CASNGYGGYTF; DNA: TGTGCCAGCAATGGGTACGGGGGCTACACCTTC
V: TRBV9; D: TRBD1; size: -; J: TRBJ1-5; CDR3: CASSVGQGSGQPQHF; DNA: TGTGCCAGCAGCGTAGGACAGGGATCAGGGCAGCCCCAGCATTTT
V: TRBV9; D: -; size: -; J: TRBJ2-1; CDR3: CASSVGWMDYNEQFF; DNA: TGTGCCAGCAGCGTAGGCTGGATGGATTATAATGAGCAGTTCTTC
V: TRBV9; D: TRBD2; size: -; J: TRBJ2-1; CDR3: CAGSVVPTLAGGRNEQFF; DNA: TGTGCCGGCAGCGTAGTCCCTACGCTAGCGGGAGGGCGGAATGAGCAGTTCTTC
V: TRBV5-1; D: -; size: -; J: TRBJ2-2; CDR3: CASSLGQVDTGELFF; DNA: TGCGCCAGCAGCTTGGGACAGGTAGACACCGGGGAGCTGTTTTTT
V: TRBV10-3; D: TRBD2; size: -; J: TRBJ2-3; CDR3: CAIRLGLAGVAQYF; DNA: TGTGCCATCAGATTGGGACTAGCGGGGGTGGCGCAGTATTTT
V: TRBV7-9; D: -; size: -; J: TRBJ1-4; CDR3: CASSVGREKLFF; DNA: TGTGCCAGCAGCGTTGGAAGGGAAAAACTGTTTTTT
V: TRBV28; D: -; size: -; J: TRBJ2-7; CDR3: CASSFTGAYEQYF; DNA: TGTGCCAGCAGTTTCACGGGCGCCTACGAGCAGTACTTC
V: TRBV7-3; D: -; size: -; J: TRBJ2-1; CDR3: CASSLNSGEQFF; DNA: TGTGCCAGCAGCTTAAACTCAGGGGAGCAGTTCTTC
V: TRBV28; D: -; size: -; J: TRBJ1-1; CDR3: CASSMGVGTEAFF; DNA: TGTGCCAGCAGTATGGGGGTGGGCACTGAAGCTTTCTTT
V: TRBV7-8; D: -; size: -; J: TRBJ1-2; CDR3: CASSLAAGNGYTF; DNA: TGTGCCAGCAGCTTAGCGGCAGGAAATGGCTACACCTTC
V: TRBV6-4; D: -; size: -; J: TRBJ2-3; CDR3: CASSDRATDTQYF; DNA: TGTGCCAGCAGTGACCGGGCCACAGATACGCAGTATTTT
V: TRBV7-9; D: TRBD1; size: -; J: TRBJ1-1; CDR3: CASSQQGTHTEAFF; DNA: TGTGCCAGCAGTCAACAGGGGACCCACACTGAAGCTTTCTTT
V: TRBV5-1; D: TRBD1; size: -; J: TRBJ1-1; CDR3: CASSFSTQGETEAFF; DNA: TGCGCCAGCAGCTTCTCCACTCAGGGGGAGACTGAAGCTTTCTTT
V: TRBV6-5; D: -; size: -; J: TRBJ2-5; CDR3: CASSYSTRVDQETQYF; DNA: TGTGCCAGCAGTTACTCGACTAGGGTAGACCAAGAGACCCAGTACTTC
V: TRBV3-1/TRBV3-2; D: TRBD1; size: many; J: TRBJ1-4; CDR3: CASSQPGQDLPATNEKLFF; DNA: TGTGCCAGCAGCCAGCCGGGACAGGATCTTCCCGCAACTAATGAAAAACTGTTTTTT
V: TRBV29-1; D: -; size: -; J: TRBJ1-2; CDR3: CSVEGGHAGYGYTF; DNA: TGCAGCGTTGAAGGAGGCCACGCCGGCTATGGCTACACCTTC
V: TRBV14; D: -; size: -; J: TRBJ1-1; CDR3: CASSQGEYTEAFF; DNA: TGTGCCAGCAGCCAAGGAGAATACACTGAAGCTTTCTTT
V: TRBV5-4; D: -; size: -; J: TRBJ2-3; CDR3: CASSLSLGSSTDTQYF; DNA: TGTGCCAGCAGCTTGTCCCTAGGGTCGAGCACAGATACGCAGTATTTT
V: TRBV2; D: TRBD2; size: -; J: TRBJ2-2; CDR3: CASAGLAGAMGGELFF; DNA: TGTGCCAGCGCTGGACTAGCGGGAGCAATGGGCGGGGAGCTGTTTTTT
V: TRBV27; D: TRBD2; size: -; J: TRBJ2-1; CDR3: CASSFRGTSGNEQFF; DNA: TGTGCCAGCAGTTTCCGCGGGACTAGCGGGAATGAGCAGTTCTTC
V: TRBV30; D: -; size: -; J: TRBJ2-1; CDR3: CAWSVAIDNEQFF; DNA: TGTGCCTGGAGTGTGGCTATAGACAATGAGCAGTTCTTC
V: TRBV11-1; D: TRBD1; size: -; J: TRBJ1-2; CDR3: CASSLTGGGYGYTF; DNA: TGTGCCAGCAGCCTAACAGGGGGCGGCTATGGCTACACCTTC
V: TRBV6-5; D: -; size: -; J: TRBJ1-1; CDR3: CASVPGGDTEAFF; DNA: TGTGCCAGCGTTCCCGGTGGGGACACTGAAGCTTTCTTT
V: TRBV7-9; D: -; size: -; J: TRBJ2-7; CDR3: CASSPPSSAEQYF; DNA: TGTGCCAGCAGCCCCCCCTCTAGCGCCGAGCAGTACTTC
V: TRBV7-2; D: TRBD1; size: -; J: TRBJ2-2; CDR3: CASSPRQGDTGELFF; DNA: TGTGCCAGCAGCCCCCGACAGGGGGACACCGGGGAGCTGTTTTTT
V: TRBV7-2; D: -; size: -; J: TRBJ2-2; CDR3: CASTANGIRMPGELFF; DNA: TGTGCCAGCACCGCAAATGGGATTAGGATGCCCGGGGAGCTGTTTTTT
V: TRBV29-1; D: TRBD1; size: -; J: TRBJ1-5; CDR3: CSVGDRGLQPQHF; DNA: TGCAGCGTGGGGGACAGGGGGCTACAGCCCCAGCATTTT
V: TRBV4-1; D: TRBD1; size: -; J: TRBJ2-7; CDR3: CASSQDTGTGFFYEQYF; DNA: TGCGCCAGCAGCCAAGACACCGGGACAGGGTTCTTCTACGAGCAGTACTTC
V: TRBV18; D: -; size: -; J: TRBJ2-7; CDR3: CASSPPNRDSYEQYF; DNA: TGTGCCAGCTCACCACCCAACAGGGATTCCTACGAGCAGTACTTC
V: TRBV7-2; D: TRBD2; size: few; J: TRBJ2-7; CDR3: CASRPGDLTSAYEQYF; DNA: TGTGCCAGCAGGCCTGGAGATCTTACTAGCGCCTACGAGCAGTACTTC
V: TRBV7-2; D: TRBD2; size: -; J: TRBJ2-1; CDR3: CASSFHLSGGAKNEQFF; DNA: TGTGCCAGCAGTTTTCATCTTAGCGGGGGGGCTAAGAATGAGCAGTTCTTC
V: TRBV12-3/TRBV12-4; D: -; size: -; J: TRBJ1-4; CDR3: CASSSGQRLFF; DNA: TGTGCCAGCAGTTCTGGACAACGCCTGTTTTTT
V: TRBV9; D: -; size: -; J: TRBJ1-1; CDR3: CASSSRSTGLGPEAFF; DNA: TGTGCCAGCAGCTCACGATCTACAGGGCTCGGACCTGAAGCTTTCTTT
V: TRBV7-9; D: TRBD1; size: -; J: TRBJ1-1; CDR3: CASSIDRESEAFF; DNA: TGTGCCAGCAGCATAGACAGGGAATCTGAAGCTTTCTTT
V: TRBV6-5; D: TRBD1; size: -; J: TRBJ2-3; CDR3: CASSYSPTGRTQYF; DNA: TGTGCCAGCAGTTACTCGCCGACAGGGAGAACGCAGTATTTT
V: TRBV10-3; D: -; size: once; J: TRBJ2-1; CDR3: CAISKQGVGEQFF; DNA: TGTGCCATCAGTAAACAGGGTGTCGGTGAGCAGTTCTTC
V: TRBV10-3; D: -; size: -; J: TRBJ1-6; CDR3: CAIAGPNSPLHF; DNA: TGTGCCATCGCGGGTCCTAATTCACCCCTCCACTTT
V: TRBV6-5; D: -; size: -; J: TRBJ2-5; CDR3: CASSLWGQIEETQYF; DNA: TGTGCCAGCAGTTTATGGGGGCAGATTGAAGAGACCCAGTACTTC
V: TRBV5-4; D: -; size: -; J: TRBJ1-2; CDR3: CASSTREIGGYGYTF; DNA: TGTGCCAGCAGCACTCGAGAGATTGGGGGGTATGGCTACACCTTC
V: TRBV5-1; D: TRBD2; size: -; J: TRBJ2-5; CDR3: CASSLATSGQETQYF; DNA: TGCGCCAGCAGCTTGGCGACTAGCGGCCAAGAGACCCAGTACTTC
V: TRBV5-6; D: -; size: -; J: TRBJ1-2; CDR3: CASRGSNYGYTF; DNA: TGTGCCAGCAGGGGCAGTAACTATGGCTACACCTTC
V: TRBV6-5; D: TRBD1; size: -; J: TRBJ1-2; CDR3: CASSWGQGNGYTF; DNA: TGTGCCAGCAGTTGGGGACAGGGGAATGGCTACACCTTC
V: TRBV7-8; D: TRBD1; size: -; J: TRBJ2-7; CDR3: CASSLAPDRGAYEQYF; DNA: TGTGCCAGCAGCTTAGCCCCGGACAGGGGGGCATACGAGCAGTACTTC
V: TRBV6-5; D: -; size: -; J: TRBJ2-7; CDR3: CASSYSGRGYEQYF; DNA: TGTGCCAGCAGTTACTCAGGCAGGGGCTACGAGCAGTACTTC
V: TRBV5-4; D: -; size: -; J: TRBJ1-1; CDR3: CASSLPRRGTEAFF; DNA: TGTGCCAGCAGCCTCCCCCGAAGGGGCACTGAAGCTTTCTTT
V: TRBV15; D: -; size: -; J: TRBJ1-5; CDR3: CATSRDPGSNQPQHF; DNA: TGTGCCACCAGCAGAGATCCAGGGAGCAATCAGCCCCAGCATTTT
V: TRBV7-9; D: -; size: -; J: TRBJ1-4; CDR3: CASSRGTVEKLFF; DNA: TGTGCCAGCAGCCGAGGGACGGTTGAAAAACTGTTTTTT
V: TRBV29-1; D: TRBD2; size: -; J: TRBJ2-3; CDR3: CSAGSGGRNTDTQYF; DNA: TGCAGCGCTGGTAGCGGGGGGCGAAACACAGATACGCAGTATTTT